These 9 T cell receptor beta chains came from one sample sequenced in a study of radiotherapy plus CTLA-4 blockade in lung cancer. The assay was immunoSEQ multiplex PCR, and TCRdb's table has in-frame clones only and misses some. The data contain tens of thousands of clones, roughly 80% of them singletons. The sample was peripheral blood, taken from a patient treated with radiotherapy plus ipilimumab. The origin of the receptors is a human donor with non-small cell lung cancer who had a complete response to radiotherapy plus ipilimumab.

This clone was seen just once. Mismatch with germline at one junction end may stem from a read error. The chain carries TRBV7-7 and TRBJ2-2; 13 nucleotides line up with TRBD2. Germline values: CDR1 SSHAT, CDR2 FNYEAQ (reference sequence). The CDR3 has 17 amino acids. Here the CDR3 DNA reads TGTGCTAGCAGCTTATTGGAGACTAGCGGGGGGCAGCGGGAGCTGTTTTTT. Protein product: CASSLLETSGGQRELFF.

The chain is built from TRBV7-9 and TRBJ1-2; 10 bases align to TRBD1. Germline V gene sequence: CDR1 SEHNR, CDR2 FQNEAQ (reference sequence). The CDR3 sequence is 13 residues long. Losses at the gene ends were 6 bases for V and 6 bases for J; bases not matched to a gene: 4. In DNA form, the CDR3 reads TGTGCCAGCAGACGCGGGACAGGGGATGGCTACACCTTC. This gives the protein CASRRGTGDGYTF.

The CDR3 sequence: CSVLPTGFYGYTF. For the CDR3, the DNA is TGCAGCGTTTTACCGACAGGGTTCTATGGCTACACCTTC. J is TRBJ1-2 and V is TRBV29-1; 7 nucleotides match TRBD1. Germline CDR1 SQVTM, CDR2 ANQGSEA. The CDR3 loop spans 13 amino acids. Unmatched junction bases numbered 7, after V lost 5 bases and J lost 4 bases.

This clone was detected once. This chain links TRBV5-4 with TRBJ2-5; 10 nucleotides agree with TRBD1. Trimming cost V 4 bases and J 6 bases; bases outside gene matches: 12. CDR1 is SGHNT, CDR2 YYREEE, per germline (reference sequence). This CDR3 contains 16 residues. CDR3 sequence (DNA): TGTGCCAGCAGCGGACAGGGGGGGAGGGGAAAAAAGACCCAGTACTTC. Translated: CASSGQGGRGKKTQYF. Full variable domain (rest looked up from reference TRBV5-4 and TRBJ2-5): ETGVTQSPTHLIKTRGQQVTLRCSSQSGHNTVSWYQQALGQGPQFIFQYYREEENGRGNFPPRFSGLQFPNYSSELNVNALELDDSALYLCASSGQGGRGKKTQYFGPGTRLLVL.

The chain's CDR3 is CASSLRDEQYF. CDR3 bases: TGTGCCAGCAGCTTACGCGACGAGCAGTACTTC. This chain uses TRBV7-2 with TRBJ2-7; D not resolved. There are 11 residues in the CDR3. The V gene lost 2 bases and the J gene lost 5 bases, with 4 bases spanning the gap. Germline lookup yields CDR1 SGHTA and CDR2 FQGNSA. Full variable domain (rest looked up from reference TRBV7-2 and TRBJ2-7): GAGVSQSPSNKVTEKGKDVELRCDPISGHTALYWYRQSLGQGLEFLIYFQGNSAPDKSGLPSDRFSAERTGGSVSTLTIQRTQQEDSAVYLCASSLRDEQYFGPGTRLTVT.

The chain combines TRBV28 with TRBJ1-3; tentative D call: TRBD1 (5 bases). This CDR3 spans 15 amino acids. V was shortened by 6 bases and J by 0 bases, with 12 bases between the two germline ends. Per germline, CDR1 MDHEN and CDR2 SYDVKM. The CDR3 nucleotides read TGTGCCAGCAGCCCCGGGGGGAACTCTGGAAACACCATATATTTT. It codes for CASSPGGNSGNTIYF. The whole variable domain, filled in from reference TRBV28 and TRBJ1-3, reads DVKVTQSSRYLVKRTGEKVFLECVQDMDHENMFWYRQDPGLGLRLIYFSYDVKMKEKGDIPEGYSVSREKKERFSLILESASTNQTSMYLCASSPGGNSGNTIYFGEGSWLTVV.

V gene TRBV9 combines with J gene TRBJ1-6; TRBD1 matches at 7 bases. The CDR3 length is 16 residues. CDR1 and CDR2 from the germline V gene are SGDLS and YYNGEE. With V trimmed by 3 bases and J by 5 bases, 8 bases remained unmatched. Written as DNA, the CDR3 is TGTGCCAGCAGCGCCGACAGGGCGCTTAATAATTCACCCCTCCACTTT. It encodes CASSADRALNNSPLHF.

This clone was recorded only once. The rearrangement links TRBV5-4 to TRBJ2-1; D remains unclear. The germline V gene has CDR1 SGHNT and CDR2 YYREEE (reference sequence). CDR3 length equals 13 residues. Trimming removed 0 bases at V and 3 bases at J, with 4 bases between. CDR3 DNA: TGTGCCAGCAGCTTGGACTACTACAATGAGCAGTTCTTC. It is translated as CASSLDYYNEQFF.

The rearrangement links TRBV2 to TRBJ2-1, with 10 bases identical to TRBD2. V shed 7 bases and J 13 bases; nucleotides not matched to a gene: 7. Germline V gene sequence: CDR1 SNHLY, CDR2 FYNNEI. The CDR3 consists of 12 residues. The CDR3 DNA sequence: TGTGCCAGCACGGCTAGCGGGAGCAGTCAGTTCTTC. Its translation: CASTASGSSQFF.